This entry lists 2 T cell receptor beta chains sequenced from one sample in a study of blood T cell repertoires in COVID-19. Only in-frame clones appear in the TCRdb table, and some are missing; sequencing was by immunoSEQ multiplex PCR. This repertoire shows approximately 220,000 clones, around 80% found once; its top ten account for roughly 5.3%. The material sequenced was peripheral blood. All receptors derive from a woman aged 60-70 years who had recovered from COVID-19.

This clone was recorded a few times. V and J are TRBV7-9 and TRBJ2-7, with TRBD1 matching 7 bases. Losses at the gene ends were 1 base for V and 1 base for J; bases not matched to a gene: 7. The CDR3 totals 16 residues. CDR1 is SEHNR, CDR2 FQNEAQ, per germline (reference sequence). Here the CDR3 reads CASSLGPGQLSYEQYF. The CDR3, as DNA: TGTGCCAGCAGCTTAGGTCCGGGACAGCTATCCTACGAGCAGTACTTC.

CDR3 residues: CASSLRSIGLRNNEQFF. CDR3 bases: TGTGCCAGCAGCTTAAGGTCCATTGGGCTCAGAAACAATGAGCAGTTCTTC. This sequence joins TRBV11-2 and TRBJ2-1; D is undetermined. Germline loops: CDR1 SGHAT, CDR2 FQNNGV. Between the trimmed V and J ends, which lost 2 bases and 5 bases, there was a span of 19 bases. The CDR3 totals 17 residues. Using reference TRBV11-2 and TRBJ2-1 for the parts outside the CDR3, the full variable domain is EAGVAQSPRYKIIEKRQSVAFWCNPISGHATLYWYQQILGQGPKLLIQFQNNGVVDDSQLPKDRFSAERLKGVDSTLKIQPAKLEDSAVYLCASSLRSIGLRNNEQFFGPGTRLTVL.